These T cell receptor beta chains were read from a single sample in a study of CD8+ T cells in alopecia areata. Here immunoSEQ multiplex PCR was the method, and the copy in TCRdb shows in-frame clones only, minus some. The sample holds approximately 180,000 clones, over 50% seen once. Sample: CD4+ T cells sorted from blood, taken at week 0. Receptor source: a human donor with alopecia areata. The CDR3 runs from the conserved cysteine through the conserved F or W. The D gene is left open where the match is weak. Rows may omit the clone size; those that give it use once, few, many or a size class.

size,J,D,V,CDR3,DNA
NA,TRBJ2-7,NA,TRBV6-5,CASSSQGYEQYF,TGTGCCAGCAGTTCCCAGGGTTACGAGCAGTACTTC
few,TRBJ2-6,NA,TRBV5-6,CASSLQVAFSGANVLTF,TGTGCCAGCAGCTTGCAAGTCGCCTTCTCTGGGGCCAACGTCCTGACTTTC
few,TRBJ2-7,TRBD2,TRBV4-1,CASSPGLAGSSYEQYF,TGCGCCAGCAGCCCTGGACTAGCGGGGAGCTCCTACGAGCAGTACTTC
few,TRBJ2-3,NA,TRBV10-3,CASSYSRARDTQYF,TGTGCCAGCAGTTACTCGAGGGCTCGAGATACGCAGTATTTT
NA,TRBJ2-3,TRBD2,TRBV9,CASSVGLAGGITDTQYF,TGTGCCAGCAGCGTAGGGTTAGCGGGGGGAATCACAGATACGCAGTATTTT
NA,TRBJ2-1,NA,TRBV2,CASSDGMNTFF,TGTGCCAGCAGCGACGGTATGAACACGTTCTTC
many,TRBJ1-1,NA,TRBV29-1,CSVVVGRTNTEAFF,TGCAGCGTTGTAGTTGGACGGACGAACACTGAAGCTTTCTTT
few,TRBJ2-7,NA,TRBV6-5,CASSPLNEQYF,TGTGCCAGCAGCCCCCTTAACGAGCAGTACTTC
NA,TRBJ2-1,NA,TRBV5-1,CASSLGQNEQFF,TGCGCCAGCAGCCTAGGACAGAATGAGCAGTTCTTC
NA,TRBJ1-5,TRBD1,TRBV30,CAWSRDRGNQPQHF,TGTGCCTGGAGTCGGGACAGGGGCAATCAGCCCCAGCATTTT
NA,TRBJ1-1,NA,TRBV5-1,CASSLEAYTEAFF,TGCGCCAGCAGCTTGGAGGCCTACACTGAAGCTTTCTTT
NA,TRBJ1-1,NA,TRBV11-3,CASTGASAEAFF,TGTGCCAGCACGGGGGCCAGCGCTGAAGCTTTCTTT
NA,TRBJ2-5,TRBD2,TRBV13,CASSSAGNQETQYF,TGTGCCAGCAGCTCAGCGGGGAACCAAGAGACCCAGTACTTC
few,TRBJ1-5,NA,TRBV29-1,CSVGVNQPQHF,TGCAGCGTTGGTGTCAATCAGCCCCAGCATTTT
once,TRBJ1-2,NA,TRBV11-2,CASSLNRQGADGYTF,TGTGCCAGCAGCTTAAATCGGCAGGGAGCGGATGGCTACACCTTC
NA,TRBJ1-5,NA,TRBV6-5,CASSYTISSQPQHF,TGTGCCAGCAGTTACACGATAAGTTCTCAGCCCCAGCATTTT
NA,TRBJ2-7,NA,TRBV4-2,CASSQDAGYEQYF,TGTGCCAGCAGCCAAGACGCCGGCTACGAGCAGTACTTC
NA,TRBJ1-5,NA,TRBV30,CAWSITGSRGNQPQHF,TGTGCCTGGAGTATAACAGGATCCCGAGGCAATCAGCCCCAGCATTTT
NA,TRBJ1-2,NA,TRBV30,CAWSTQAPGGYTF,TGTGCCTGGAGTACTCAGGCCCCGGGAGGCTACACCTTC
NA,TRBJ2-5,NA,TRBV29-1,CSVISRKQETQYF,TGCAGCGTGATATCACGAAAACAAGAGACCCAGTACTTC
NA,TRBJ1-5,TRBD1,TRBV29-1,CSVGLGTGDQPQHF,TGCAGCGTTGGACTCGGGACAGGAGATCAGCCCCAGCATTTT
NA,TRBJ1-2,TRBD1,TRBV29-1,CSVESGTGLYGYTF,TGCAGCGTTGAATCCGGGACAGGTCTCTATGGCTACACCTTC
few,TRBJ2-7,TRBD1,TRBV7-6,CASSLLGQGYEQYF,TGTGCCAGCAGCTTATTGGGACAGGGGTACGAGCAGTACTTC
few,TRBJ1-2,NA,TRBV6-1,CAISRAQNYGYTF,TGTGCCATAAGTCGGGCGCAGAACTATGGCTACACCTTC
few,TRBJ1-1,NA,TRBV30,CAWRVVNEAFF,TGTGCCTGGAGGGTAGTCAATGAAGCTTTCTTT
NA,TRBJ1-4,NA,TRBV30,CAWDRGDEKLFF,TGTGCCTGGGACCGAGGGGATGAAAAACTGTTTTTT
NA,TRBJ1-2,NA,TRBV4-2,CASSQVGWEGYTF,TGTGCCAGCAGCCAAGTAGGTTGGGAAGGCTACACCTTC
NA,TRBJ1-5,NA,TRBV7-2,CASSLIGAGQPQHF,TGTGCCAGCAGCTTAATAGGGGCGGGACAGCCCCAGCATTTT
NA,TRBJ2-7,NA,TRBV19,CASSMRDGSYEQYF,TGTGCCAGTAGTATGCGGGACGGATCCTACGAGCAGTACTTC
NA,TRBJ1-4,NA,TRBV9,CASSEGEKLFF,TGTGCCAGCAGCGAGGGAGAAAAACTGTTTTTT
NA,TRBJ1-6,TRBD1,TRBV5-1,CASSADGTGYNSPLHF,TGCGCCAGCAGCGCGGACGGGACAGGATATAATTCACCCCTCCACTTT